This TCR beta chain was sequenced during a study of T cell responses to AZD1222 COVID-19 vaccine. Assay used: immunoSEQ multiplex PCR; TCRdb lists only in-frame clones, some missing. The sample lists fewer than 110,000 clones, just over 90% occurring once. The table lists this clone with a count of one. The sequence derives from an adult who received the AZD1222 COVID-19 vaccine. This specimen consisted of peripheral blood, obtained 28 days after the second AZD1222 dose.

CDR3 sequence (DNA): TGCGCCAGCAGGGAGACAGGGGGTGAGACTGAAGCTTTCTTT. Encoded protein: CASRETGGETEAFF. This chain joins TRBV5-1 and TRBJ1-1, with TRBD1 matching over 9 bases. The CDR3 extends over 14 amino acids. Germline CDR1 and CDR2: SGHRS and YFSETQ. The ends lost 5 bases at V and 5 bases at J; junction bases unmatched: 7.